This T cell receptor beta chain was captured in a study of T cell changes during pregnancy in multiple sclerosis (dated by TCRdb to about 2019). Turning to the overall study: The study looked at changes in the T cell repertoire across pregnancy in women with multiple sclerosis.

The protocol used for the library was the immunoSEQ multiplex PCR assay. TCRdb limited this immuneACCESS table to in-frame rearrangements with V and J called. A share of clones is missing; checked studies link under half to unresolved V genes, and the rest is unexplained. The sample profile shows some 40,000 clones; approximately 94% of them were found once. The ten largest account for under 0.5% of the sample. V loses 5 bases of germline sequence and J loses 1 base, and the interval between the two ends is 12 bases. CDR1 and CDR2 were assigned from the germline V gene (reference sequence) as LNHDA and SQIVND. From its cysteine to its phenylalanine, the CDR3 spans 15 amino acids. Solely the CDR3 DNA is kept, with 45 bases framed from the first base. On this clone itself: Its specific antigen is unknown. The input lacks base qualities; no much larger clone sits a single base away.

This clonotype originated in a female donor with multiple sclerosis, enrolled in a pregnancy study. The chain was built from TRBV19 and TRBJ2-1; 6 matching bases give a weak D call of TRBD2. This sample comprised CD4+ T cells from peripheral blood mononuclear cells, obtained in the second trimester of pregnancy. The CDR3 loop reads CASSVLGGSYNEQFF. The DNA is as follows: TGTGCCAGTAGTGTCCTCGGGGGATCCTACAATGAGCAGTTCTTC.